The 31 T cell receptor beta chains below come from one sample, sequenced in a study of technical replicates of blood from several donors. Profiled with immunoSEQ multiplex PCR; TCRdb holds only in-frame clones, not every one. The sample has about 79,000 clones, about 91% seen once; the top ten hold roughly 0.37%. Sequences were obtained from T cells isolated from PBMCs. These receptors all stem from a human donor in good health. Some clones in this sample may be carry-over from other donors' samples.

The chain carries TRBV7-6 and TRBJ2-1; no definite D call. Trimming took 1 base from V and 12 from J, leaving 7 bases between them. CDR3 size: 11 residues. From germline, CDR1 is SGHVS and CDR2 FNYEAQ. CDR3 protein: CASSLGLGQFF. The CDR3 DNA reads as TGTGCCAGCAGCTTAGGTCTAGGGCAGTTCTTC.

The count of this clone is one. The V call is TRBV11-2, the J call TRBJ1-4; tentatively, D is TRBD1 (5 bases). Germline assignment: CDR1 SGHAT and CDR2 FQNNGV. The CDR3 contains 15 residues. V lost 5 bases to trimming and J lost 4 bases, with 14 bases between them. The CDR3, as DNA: TGTGCCAGCAGCCAATCCACAGGTGGTAATGAAAAACTGTTTTTT. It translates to CASSQSTGGNEKLFF.

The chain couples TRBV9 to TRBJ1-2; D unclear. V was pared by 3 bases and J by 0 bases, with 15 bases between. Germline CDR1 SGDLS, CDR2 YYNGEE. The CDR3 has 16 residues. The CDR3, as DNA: TGTGCCAGCAGCGGAGGAGGACGGGAGGCTAACTATGGCTACACCTTC. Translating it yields CASSGGGREANYGYTF.

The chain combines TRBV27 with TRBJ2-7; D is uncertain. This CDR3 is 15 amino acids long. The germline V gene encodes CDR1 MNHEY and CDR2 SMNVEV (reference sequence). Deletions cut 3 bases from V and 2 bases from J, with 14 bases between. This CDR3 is CASSLSRRLAYEQYF. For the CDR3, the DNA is TGTGCCAGCAGTTTGTCCCGGAGACTGGCCTACGAGCAGTACTTC.

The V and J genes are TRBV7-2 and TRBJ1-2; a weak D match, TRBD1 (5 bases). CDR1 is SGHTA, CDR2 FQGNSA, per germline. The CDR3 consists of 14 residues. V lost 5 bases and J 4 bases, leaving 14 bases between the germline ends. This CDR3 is CASSEIQGSYGYTF. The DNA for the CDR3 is TGTGCCAGCAGCGAAATCCAGGGTAGCTATGGCTACACCTTC.

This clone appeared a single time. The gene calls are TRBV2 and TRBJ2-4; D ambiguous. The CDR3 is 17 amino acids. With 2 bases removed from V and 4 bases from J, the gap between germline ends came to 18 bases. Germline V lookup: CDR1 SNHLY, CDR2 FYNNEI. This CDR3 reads CASSEWIVEILKNIQYF. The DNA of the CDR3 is TGTGCCAGCAGTGAATGGATTGTGGAGATACTGAAAAACATTCAGTACTTC.

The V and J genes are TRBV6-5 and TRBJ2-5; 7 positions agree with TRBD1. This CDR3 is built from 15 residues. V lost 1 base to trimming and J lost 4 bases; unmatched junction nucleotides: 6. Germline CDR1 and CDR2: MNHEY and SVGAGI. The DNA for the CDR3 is TGTGCCAGCAGTTACTGGACAGGTGGGCGAGAGACCCAGTACTTC. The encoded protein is CASSYWTGGRETQYF.

CDR3 DNA: TGTGCCAGCAGTTACTCGCCAGGAAACCTTTATGATGAGCAGTTCTTC. Protein sequence: CASSYSPGNLYDEQFF. The rearrangement links TRBV6-5 to TRBJ2-1; no clear D. The ends were cut back, 0 bases at V and 8 bases at J, with 17 bases in the middle. The germline V gene encodes CDR1 MNHEY and CDR2 SVGAGI. The CDR3 covers 16 residues.

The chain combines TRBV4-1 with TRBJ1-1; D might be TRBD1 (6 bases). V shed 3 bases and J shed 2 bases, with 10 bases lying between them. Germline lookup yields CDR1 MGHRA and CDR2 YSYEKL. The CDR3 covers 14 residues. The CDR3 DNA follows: TGCGCCAGCAGCCAGAACAGGGTCAACACTGAAGCTTTCTTT. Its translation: CASSQNRVNTEAFF.

The CDR3 loop is CASSLELRTGDGAKNIQYF. CDR3 DNA sequence: TGTGCCAGCAGCTTAGAGCTGCGGACAGGGGACGGGGCCAAAAACATTCAGTACTTC. The chain is built from TRBV11-3 and TRBJ2-4; TRBD1 matches 9 bases. The germline CDR1 and CDR2 sequences are SGHNT and YENEEA. The ends lost 0 bases at V and 1 base at J; junction bases unmatched: 10. The CDR3 spans 19 residues.

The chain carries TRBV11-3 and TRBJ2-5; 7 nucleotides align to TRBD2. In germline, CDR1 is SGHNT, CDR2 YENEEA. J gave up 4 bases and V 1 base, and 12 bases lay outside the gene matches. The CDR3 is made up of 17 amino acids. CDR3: CASSLAAGAGVSETQYF. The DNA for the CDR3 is TGTGCCAGCAGCTTAGCCGCTGGGGCGGGAGTTTCAGAGACCCAGTACTTC. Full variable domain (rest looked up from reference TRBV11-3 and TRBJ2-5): EAGVVQSPRYKIIEKKQPVAFWCNPISGHNTLYWYLQNLGQGPELLIRYENEEAVDDSQLPKDRFSAERLKGVDSTLKIQPAELGDSAVYLCASSLAAGAGVSETQYFGPGTRLLVL.

The CDR3 here is CASSQLKRDIEVGDEQYF. The CDR3 nucleotides are TGCGCCAGCAGTCAACTTAAGCGGGATATTGAGGTCGGGGACGAGCAGTACTTC. The chain employs TRBV23-1 and TRBJ2-7, with TRBD2 matching over 7 bases. TRBV23-1 is an open reading frame, and its role is uncertain. The V segment lost 2 bases and the J segment 5 bases; nucleotides outside the gene matches: 18. CDR3 size: 18 residues.

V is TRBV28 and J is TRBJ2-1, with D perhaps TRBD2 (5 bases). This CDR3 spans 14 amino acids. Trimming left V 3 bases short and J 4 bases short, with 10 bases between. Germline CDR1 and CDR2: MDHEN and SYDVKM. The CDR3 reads CASSFTGNYNEQFF. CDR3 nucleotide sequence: TGTGCCAGCAGTTTTACCGGGAATTACAATGAGCAGTTCTTC.

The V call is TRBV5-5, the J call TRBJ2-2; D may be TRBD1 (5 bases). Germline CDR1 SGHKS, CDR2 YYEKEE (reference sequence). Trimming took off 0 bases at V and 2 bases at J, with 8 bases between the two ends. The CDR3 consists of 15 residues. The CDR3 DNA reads TGTGCCAGCAGCTTGGGGCAGGGTAACACCGGGGAGCTGTTTTTT. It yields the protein CASSLGQGNTGELFF.

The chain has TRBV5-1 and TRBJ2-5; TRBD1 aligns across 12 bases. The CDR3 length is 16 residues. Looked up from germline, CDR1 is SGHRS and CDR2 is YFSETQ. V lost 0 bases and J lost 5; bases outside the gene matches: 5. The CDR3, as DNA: TGCGCCAGCAGCTTGGCCGGGACAGGGGGCATGGAGACCCAGTACTTC. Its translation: CASSLAGTGGMETQYF.

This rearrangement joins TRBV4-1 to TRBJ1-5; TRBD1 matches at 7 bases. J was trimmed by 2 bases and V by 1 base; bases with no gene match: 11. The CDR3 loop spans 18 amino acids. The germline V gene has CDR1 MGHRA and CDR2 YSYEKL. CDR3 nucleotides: TGCGCCAGCAGCCAAGTGGGAAGAGTAGGGGGCGGCAATCAGCCCCAGCATTTT. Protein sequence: CASSQVGRVGGGNQPQHF.

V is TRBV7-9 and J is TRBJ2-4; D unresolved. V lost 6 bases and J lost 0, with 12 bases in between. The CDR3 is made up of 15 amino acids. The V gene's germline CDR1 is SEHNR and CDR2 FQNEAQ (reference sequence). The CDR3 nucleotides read TGTGCCAGCAGTGAGACACGCCTAGCCAAAAACATTCAGTACTTC. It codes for CASSETRLAKNIQYF. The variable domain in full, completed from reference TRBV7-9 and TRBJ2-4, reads DTGVSQNPRHKITKRGQNVTFRCDPISEHNRLYWYRQTLGQGPEFLTYFQNEAQLEKSRLLSDRFSAERPKGSFSTLEIQRTEQGDSAMYLCASSETRLAKNIQYFGAGTRLSVL.

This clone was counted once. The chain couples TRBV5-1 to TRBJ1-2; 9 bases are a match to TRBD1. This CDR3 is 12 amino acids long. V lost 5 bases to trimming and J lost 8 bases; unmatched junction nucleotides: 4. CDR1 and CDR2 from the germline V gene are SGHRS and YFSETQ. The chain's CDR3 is CASRGQGRGYTF. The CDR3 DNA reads TGCGCCAGCAGGGGACAGGGACGCGGCTACACCTTC.

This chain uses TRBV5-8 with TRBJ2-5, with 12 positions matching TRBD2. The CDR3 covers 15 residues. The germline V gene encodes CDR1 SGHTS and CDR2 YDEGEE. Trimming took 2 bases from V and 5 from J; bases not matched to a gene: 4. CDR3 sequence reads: CASSFGLAGGETQYF. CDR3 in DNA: TGTGCCAGCAGCTTTGGTCTAGCGGGGGGGGAGACCCAGTACTTC. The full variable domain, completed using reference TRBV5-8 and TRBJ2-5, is EAGVTQSPTHLIKTRGQQATLRCSPISGHTSVYWYQQALGLGLQFLLWYDEGEERNRGNFPPRFSGRQFPNYSSELNVNALELEDSALYLCASSFGLAGGETQYFGPGTRLLVL.

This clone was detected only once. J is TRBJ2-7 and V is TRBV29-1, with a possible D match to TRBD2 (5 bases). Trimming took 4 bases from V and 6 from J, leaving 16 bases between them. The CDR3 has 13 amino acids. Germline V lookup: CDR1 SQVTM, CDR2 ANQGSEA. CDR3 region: CSVVPGWSTEQYF. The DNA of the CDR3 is TGCAGCGTTGTTCCGGGATGGTCTACCGAGCAGTACTTC.

CDR3 DNA sequence: TGTGCCAGCAGTGAGGACCGGGAGAACACTGAAGCTTTCTTT. Translated: CASSEDRENTEAFF. The chain joins TRBV28 to TRBJ1-1, with D uncertain. The CDR3 is 14 amino acids. Germline V gene sequence: CDR1 MDHEN, CDR2 SYDVKM. V lost 5 bases, J lost 1 base, and 11 bases lay in between.

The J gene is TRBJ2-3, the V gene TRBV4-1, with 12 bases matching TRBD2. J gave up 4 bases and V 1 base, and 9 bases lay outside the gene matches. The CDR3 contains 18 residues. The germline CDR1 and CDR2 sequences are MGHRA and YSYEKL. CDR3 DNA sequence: TGCGCCAGCAGCCAAGCCCCGACTAGCGGGAGTATCTCAGATACGCAGTATTTT. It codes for CASSQAPTSGSISDTQYF.

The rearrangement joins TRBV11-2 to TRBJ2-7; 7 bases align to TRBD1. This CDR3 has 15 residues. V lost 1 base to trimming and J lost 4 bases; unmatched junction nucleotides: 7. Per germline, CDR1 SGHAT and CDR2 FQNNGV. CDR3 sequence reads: CASSLARDSSYEQYF. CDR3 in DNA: TGTGCCAGCAGCTTAGCCAGGGACAGTTCTTACGAGCAGTACTTC.

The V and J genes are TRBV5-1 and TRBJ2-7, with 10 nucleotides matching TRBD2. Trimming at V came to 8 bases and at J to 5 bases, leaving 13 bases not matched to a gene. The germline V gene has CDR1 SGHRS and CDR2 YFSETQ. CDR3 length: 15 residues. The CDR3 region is CASSGAGGPANEQYF. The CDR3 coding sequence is TGCGCCAGTTCGGGAGCGGGAGGGCCGGCCAACGAGCAGTACTTC.

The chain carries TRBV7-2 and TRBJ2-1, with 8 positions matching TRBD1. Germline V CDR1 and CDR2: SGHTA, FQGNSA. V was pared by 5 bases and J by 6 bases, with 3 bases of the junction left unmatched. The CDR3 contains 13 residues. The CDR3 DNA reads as TGTGCCAGCAGCCTAGGGACAGGCAATGAGCAGTTCTTC. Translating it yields CASSLGTGNEQFF.

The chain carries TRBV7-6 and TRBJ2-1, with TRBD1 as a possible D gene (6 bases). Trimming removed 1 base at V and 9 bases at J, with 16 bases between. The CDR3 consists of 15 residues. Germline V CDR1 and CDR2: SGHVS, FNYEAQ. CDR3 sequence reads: CASSLVLTRGGEQFF. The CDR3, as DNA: TGTGCCAGCAGCTTAGTTCTCACTCGAGGGGGTGAGCAGTTCTTC.

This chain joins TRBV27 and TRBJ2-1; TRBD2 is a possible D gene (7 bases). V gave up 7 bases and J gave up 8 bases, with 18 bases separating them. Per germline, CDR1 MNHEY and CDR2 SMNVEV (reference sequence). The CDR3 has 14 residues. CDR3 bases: TGTGCCAGCATCGTGGTTGGGGGGGGCGATGAGCAGTTCTTC. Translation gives CASIVVGGGDEQFF.

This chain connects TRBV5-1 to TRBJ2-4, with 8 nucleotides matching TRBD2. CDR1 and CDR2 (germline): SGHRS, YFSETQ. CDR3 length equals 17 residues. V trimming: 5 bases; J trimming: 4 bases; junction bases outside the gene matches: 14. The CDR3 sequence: CASRREGSGVLKNIQYF. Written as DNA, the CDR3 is TGCGCCAGCAGACGGGAGGGATCAGGGGTTCTGAAAAACATTCAGTACTTC.

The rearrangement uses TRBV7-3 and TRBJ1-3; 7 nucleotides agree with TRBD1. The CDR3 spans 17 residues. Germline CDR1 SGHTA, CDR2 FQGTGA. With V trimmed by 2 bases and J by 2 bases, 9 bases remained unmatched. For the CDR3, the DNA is TGTGCCAGCAGCTTATTTATTGGGGGACAGACTGGAAACACCATATATTTT. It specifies CASSLFIGGQTGNTIYF.

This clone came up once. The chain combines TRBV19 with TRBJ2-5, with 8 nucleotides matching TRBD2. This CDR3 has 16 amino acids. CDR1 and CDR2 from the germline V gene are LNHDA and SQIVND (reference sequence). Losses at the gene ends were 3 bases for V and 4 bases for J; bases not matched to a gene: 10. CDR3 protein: CASSIPAGLVGETQYF. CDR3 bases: TGTGCCAGTAGTATTCCCGCGGGACTAGTCGGAGAGACCCAGTACTTC.

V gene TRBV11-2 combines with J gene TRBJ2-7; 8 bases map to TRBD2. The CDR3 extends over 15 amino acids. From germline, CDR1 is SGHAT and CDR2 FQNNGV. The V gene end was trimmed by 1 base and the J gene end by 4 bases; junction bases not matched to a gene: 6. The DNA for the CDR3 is TGTGCCAGCAGCTTAGGTGTGGGACTAGGGTACGAGCAGTACTTC. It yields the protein CASSLGVGLGYEQYF. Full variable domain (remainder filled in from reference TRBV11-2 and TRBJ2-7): EAGVAQSPRYKIIEKRQSVAFWCNPISGHATLYWYQQILGQGPKLLIQFQNNGVVDDSQLPKDRFSAERLKGVDSTLKIQPAKLEDSAVYLCASSLGVGLGYEQYFGPGTRLTVT.